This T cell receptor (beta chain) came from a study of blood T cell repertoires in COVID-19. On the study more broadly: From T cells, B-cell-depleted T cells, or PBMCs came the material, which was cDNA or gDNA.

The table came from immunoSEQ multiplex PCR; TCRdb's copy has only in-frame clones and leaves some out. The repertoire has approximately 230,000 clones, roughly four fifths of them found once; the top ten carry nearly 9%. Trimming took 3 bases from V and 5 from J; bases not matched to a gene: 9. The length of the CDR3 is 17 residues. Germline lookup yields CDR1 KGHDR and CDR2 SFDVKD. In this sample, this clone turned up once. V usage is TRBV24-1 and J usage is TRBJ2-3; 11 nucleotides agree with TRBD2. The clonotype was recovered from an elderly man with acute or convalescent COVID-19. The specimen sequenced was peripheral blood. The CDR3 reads CATSDRTSGGTRDTQYF. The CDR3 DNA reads TGTGCCACCAGTGATCGTACTAGCGGGGGAACCAGAGATACGCAGTATTTT.